This paragraph covers one T cell receptor (beta chain) sequence. This sample includes further DNA sequences coding for the same CDR3. The data derive from a study of OX40 agonist ivuxolimab in advanced cancers. Method: immunoSEQ multiplex PCR; TCRdb's copy keeps in-frame clones and lacks some. The sample holds around 38,000 clones, roughly 90% seen once. Germline CDR1 reads SGDLS; CDR2 reads YYNGEE. The CDR3 spans 15 residues. The junction had 1 base not matched to a gene; V was cut back by 2 bases and J by 3 bases. The clonotype comes from an adult with an advanced solid tumor such as melanoma, head and neck, liver or kidney cancer. The sequenced sample was CD4+ or CD8+ T cells sorted from blood, obtained in a trial of the OX40 agonist ivuxolimab. This rearrangement joins TRBV9 to TRBJ2-3; 12 nucleotides match TRBD2. CDR3 DNA: TGTGCCAGCAGCGTCGGGACTAGCGGGACAGATACGCAGTATTTT. The encoded protein is CASSVGTSGTDTQYF. Together with reference TRBV9 and TRBJ2-3, the CDR3 gives the full variable domain: DSGVTQTPKHLITATGQRVTLRCSPRSGDLSVYWYQQSLDQGLQFLIQYYNGEERAKGNILERFSAQQFPDLHSELNLSSLELGDSALYFCASSVGTSGTDTQYFGPGTRLTVL.